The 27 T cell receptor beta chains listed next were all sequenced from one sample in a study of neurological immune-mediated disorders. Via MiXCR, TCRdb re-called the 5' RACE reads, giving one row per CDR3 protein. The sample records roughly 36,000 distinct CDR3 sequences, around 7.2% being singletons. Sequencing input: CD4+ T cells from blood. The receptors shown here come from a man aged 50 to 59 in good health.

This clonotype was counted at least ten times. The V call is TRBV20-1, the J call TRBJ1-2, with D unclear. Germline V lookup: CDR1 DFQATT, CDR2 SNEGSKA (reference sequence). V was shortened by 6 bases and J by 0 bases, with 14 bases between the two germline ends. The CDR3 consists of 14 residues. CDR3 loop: CSAREQPPNYGYTF. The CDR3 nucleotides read TGCAGTGCCCGGGAGCAGCCACCTAACTATGGCTACACCTTC.

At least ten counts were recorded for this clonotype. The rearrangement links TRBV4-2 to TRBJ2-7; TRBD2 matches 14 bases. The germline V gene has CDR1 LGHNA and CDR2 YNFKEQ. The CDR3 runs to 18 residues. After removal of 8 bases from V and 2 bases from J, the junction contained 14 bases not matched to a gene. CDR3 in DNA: TGTGCCAGCGGAGGCCCACCGGGACTAGCGGGAGAGACCTACGAGCAGTACTTC. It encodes CASGGPPGLAGETYEQYF.

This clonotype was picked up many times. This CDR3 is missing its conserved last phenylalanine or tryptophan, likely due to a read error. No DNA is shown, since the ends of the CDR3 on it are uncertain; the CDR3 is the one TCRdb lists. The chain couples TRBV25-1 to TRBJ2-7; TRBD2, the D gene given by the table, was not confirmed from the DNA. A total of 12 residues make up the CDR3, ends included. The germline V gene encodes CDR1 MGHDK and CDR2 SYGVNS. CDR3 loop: CASRSRLAFSLS.

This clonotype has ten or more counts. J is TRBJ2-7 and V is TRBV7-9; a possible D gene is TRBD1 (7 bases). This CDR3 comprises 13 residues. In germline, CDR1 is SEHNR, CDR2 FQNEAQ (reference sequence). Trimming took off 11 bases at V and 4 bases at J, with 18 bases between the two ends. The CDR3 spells CAGGRTGGYEQYF. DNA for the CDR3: TGTGCCGGGGGGCGGACAGGAGGATACGAGCAGTACTTC. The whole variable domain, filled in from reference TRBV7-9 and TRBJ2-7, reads DTGVSQNPRHKITKRGQNVTFRCDPISEHNRLYWYRQTLGQGPEFLTYFQNEAQLEKSRLLSDRFSAERPKGSFSTLEIQRTEQGDSAMYLCAGGRTGGYEQYFGPGTRLTVT.

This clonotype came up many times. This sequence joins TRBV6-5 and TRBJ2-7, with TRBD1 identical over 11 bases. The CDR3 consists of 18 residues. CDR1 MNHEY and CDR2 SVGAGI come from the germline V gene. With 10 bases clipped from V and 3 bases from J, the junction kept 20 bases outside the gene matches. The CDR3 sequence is CATTLARTGGFFGYEQYF. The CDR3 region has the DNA TGTGCCACGACCTTAGCGCGGACAGGGGGCTTCTTTGGCTACGAGCAGTACTTC.

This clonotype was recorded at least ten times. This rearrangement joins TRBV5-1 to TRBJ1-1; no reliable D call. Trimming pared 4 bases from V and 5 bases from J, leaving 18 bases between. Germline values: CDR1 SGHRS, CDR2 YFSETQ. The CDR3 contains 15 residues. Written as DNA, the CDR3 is TGCGCCAGCAGCGTCACCGGAGGGTTGGGTACTGAAGCTTTCTTT. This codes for CASSVTGGLGTEAFF.

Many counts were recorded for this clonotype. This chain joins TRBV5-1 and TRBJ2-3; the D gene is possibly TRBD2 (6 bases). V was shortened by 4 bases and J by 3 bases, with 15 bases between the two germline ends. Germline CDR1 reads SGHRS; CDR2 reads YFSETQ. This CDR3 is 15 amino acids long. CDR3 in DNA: TGCGCCAGCAGCCTGACTAGTTTGGGAACAGATACGCAGTATTTT. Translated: CASSLTSLGTDTQYF. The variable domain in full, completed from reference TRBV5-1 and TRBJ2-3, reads KAGVTQTPRYLIKTRGQQVTLSCSPISGHRSVSWYQQTPGQGLQFLFEYFSETQRNKGNFPGRFSGRQFSNSRSEMNVSTLELGDSALYLCASSLTSLGTDTQYFGPGTRLTVL.

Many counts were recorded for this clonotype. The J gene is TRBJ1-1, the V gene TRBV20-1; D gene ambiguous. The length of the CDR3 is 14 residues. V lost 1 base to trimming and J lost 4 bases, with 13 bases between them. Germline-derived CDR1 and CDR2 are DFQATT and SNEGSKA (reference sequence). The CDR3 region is CSARGTFGVTEAFF. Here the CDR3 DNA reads TGCAGTGCTAGAGGGACCTTCGGGGTCACTGAAGCTTTCTTT.

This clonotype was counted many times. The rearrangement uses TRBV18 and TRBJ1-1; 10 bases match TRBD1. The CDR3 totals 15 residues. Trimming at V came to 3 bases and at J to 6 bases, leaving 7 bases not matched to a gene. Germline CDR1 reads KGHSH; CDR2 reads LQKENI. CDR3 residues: CASSPGTGVSPEAFF. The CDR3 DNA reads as TGTGCCAGCTCACCCGGGACAGGGGTGTCCCCTGAAGCTTTCTTT. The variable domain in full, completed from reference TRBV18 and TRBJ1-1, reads NAGVMQNPRHLVRRRGQEARLRCSPMKGHSHVYWYRQLPEEGLKFMVYLQKENIIDESGMPKERFSAEFPKEGPSILRIQQVVRGDSAAYFCASSPGTGVSPEAFFGQGTRLTVV.

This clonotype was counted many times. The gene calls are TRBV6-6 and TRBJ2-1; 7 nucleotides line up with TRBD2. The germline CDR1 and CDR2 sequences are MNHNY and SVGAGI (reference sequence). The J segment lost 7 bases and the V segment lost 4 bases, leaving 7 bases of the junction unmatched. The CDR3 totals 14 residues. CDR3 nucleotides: TGTGCCAGCAGTTCGGCGGGAGTGGTTAATGAGCAGTTCTTC. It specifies CASSSAGVVNEQFF.

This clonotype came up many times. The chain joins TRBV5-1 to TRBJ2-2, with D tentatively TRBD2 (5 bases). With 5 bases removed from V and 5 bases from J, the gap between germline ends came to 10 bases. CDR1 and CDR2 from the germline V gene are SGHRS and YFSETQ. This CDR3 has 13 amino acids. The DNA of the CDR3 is TGCGCCAGCAGTTATACGGGGACCGGGGAGCTGTTTTTT. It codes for CASSYTGTGELFF.

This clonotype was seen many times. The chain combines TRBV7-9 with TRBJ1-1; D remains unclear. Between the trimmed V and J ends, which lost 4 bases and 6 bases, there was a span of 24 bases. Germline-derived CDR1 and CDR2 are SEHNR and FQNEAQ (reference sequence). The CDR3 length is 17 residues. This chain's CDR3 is CASSSPPGLDLGSEAFF. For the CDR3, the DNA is TGTGCCAGCAGCTCCCCCCCAGGACTCGACCTCGGCTCTGAAGCTTTCTTT.

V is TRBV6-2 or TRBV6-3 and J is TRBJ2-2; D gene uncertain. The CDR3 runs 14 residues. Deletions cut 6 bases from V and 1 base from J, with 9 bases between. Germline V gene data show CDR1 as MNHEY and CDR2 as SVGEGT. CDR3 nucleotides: TGTGCCAGCAGCCGTACAGAGAACACCGGGGAGCTGTTTTTT. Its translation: CASSRTENTGELFF.

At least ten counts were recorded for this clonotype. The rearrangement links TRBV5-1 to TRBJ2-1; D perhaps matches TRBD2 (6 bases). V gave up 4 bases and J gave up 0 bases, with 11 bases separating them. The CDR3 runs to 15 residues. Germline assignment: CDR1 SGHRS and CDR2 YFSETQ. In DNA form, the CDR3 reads TGCGCCAGCAGCCTCTCCGGGGGCTCCTACAATGAGCAGTTCTTC. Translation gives CASSLSGGSYNEQFF.

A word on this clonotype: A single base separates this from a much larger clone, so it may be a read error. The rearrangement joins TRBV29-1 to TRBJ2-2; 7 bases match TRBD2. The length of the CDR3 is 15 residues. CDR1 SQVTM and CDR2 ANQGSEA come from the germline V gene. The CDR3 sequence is CSVRGGSANTGELVF. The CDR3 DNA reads TGCAGCGTTAGGGGCGGGAGTGCGAACACCGGGGAGCTGGTTTTT.

In DNA form, the CDR3 reads TGTGCCAGCTCACCTATCCAGGGTCTTTCCGATGAGCAGTTCTTC. Amino acids: CASSPIQGLSDEQFF. The chain combines TRBV18 with TRBJ2-1; a weak D match, TRBD1 (5 bases). From germline, CDR1 is KGHSH and CDR2 LQKENI. V was shortened by 3 bases and J by 8 bases, with 17 bases between the two germline ends. CDR3 size: 15 residues.

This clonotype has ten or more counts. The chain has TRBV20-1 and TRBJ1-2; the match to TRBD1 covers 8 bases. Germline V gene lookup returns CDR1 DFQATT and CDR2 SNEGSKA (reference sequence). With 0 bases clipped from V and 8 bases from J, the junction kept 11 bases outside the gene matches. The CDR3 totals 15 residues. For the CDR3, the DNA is TGCAGTGCTAGAGACCTTAATCAGGGGGCGCAGGGCTACACCTTC. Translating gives CSARDLNQGAQGYTF.

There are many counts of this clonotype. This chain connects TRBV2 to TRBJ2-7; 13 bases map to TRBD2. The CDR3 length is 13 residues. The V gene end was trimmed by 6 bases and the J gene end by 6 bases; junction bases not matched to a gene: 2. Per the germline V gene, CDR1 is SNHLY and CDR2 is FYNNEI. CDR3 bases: TGTGCCAGCAGCGGACTAGCGGGAGTCGAGCAGTACTTC. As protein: CASSGLAGVEQYF.

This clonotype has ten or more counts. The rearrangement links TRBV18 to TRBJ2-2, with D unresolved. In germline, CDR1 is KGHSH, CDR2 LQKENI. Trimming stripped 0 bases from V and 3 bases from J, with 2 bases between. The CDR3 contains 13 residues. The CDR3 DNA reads TGTGCCAGCTCACCACCGTACACCGGGGAGCTGTTTTTT. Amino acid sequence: CASSPPYTGELFF.

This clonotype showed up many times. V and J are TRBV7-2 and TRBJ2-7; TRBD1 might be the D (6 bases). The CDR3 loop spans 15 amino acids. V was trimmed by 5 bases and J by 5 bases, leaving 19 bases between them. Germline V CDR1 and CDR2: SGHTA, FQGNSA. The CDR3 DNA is TGTGCCAGCAGCCCATGGGGGCGGGCCAGGGACGAGCAGTACTTC. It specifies CASSPWGRARDEQYF.

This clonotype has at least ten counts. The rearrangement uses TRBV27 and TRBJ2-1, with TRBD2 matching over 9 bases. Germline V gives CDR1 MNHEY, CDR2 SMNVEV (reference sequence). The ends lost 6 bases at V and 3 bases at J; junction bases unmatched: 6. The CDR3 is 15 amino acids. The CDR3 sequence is CASSRGTSLYNEQFF. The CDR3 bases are TGTGCCAGCAGCCGAGGGACTAGCCTCTACAATGAGCAGTTCTTC.

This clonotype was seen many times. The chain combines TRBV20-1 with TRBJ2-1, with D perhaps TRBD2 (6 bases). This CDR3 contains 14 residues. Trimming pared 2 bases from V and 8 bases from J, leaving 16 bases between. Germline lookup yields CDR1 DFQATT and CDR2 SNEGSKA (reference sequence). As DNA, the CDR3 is TGCAGTGCTAGACGGCTAGTAGGCGGGGATGAGCAGTTCTTC. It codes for CSARRLVGGDEQFF.

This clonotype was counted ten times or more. DNA for the CDR3: TGTGCCAGCAATCCTGGGACGGTGAACACTGAAGCTTTCTTT. Its translation is CASNPGTVNTEAFF. V is TRBV10-3 and J is TRBJ1-1, with TRBD1 as a possible D gene (5 bases). This CDR3 has 14 amino acids. In germline, CDR1 is ENHRY, CDR2 SYGVKD. V lost 10 bases and J lost 0, with 15 bases in between.

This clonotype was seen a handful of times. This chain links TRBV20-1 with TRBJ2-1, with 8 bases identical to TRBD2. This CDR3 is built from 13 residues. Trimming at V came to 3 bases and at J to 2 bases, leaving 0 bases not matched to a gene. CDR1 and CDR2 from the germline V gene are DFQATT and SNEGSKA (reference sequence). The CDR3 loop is CSARRGAYNEQFF. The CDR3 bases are TGCAGTGCTAGGCGGGGGGCCTACAATGAGCAGTTCTTC.

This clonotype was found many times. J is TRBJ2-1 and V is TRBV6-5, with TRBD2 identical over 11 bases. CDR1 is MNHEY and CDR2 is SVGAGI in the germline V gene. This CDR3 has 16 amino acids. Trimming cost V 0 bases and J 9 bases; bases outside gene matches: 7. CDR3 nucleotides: TGTGCCAGCAGTTACTCGCTAGCGGGAGGTCGGAGTGAGCAGTTCTTC. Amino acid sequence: CASSYSLAGGRSEQFF.

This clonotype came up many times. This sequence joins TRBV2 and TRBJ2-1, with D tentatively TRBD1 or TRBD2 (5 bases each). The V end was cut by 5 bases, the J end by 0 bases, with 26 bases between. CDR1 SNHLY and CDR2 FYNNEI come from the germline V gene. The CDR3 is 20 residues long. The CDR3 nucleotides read TGTGCCAGCAGTTCCCCCGGGACCCGAACTCACTGGTCCTCCTACAATGAGCAGTTCTTC. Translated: CASSSPGTRTHWSSYNEQFF.

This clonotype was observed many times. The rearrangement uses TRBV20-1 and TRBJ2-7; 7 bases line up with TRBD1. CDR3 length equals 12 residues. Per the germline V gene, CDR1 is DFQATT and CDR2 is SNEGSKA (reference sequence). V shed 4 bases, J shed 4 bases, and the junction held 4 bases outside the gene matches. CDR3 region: CSATRDSYEQYF. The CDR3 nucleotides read TGCAGTGCTACCCGGGACAGTTACGAGCAGTACTTC.